This T cell receptor beta chain appears in the sequencing data of a study of T cell repertoires in cytomegalovirus infection. The CDR3 consists of 15 residues. The germline V gene encodes CDR1 LNHDA and CDR2 SQIVND (reference sequence). Trimming cost V 5 bases and J 9 bases; bases outside gene matches: 12. This clonotype was seen many times. TCRdb reanalysed the reads using MiXCR and keeps one entry per CDR3 protein. The sample lists approximately 500,000 distinct CDR3 sequences; 10% to 12% were seen once. Specimen: PBMCs. This TCR was recovered from a human donor in good health (CMV status not recorded). Some clones in this sample may be carry-over from other donors' samples. This chain joins TRBV19 and TRBJ2-1; TRBD1 agrees at 8 bases. CDR3 protein: CASSSGQATPREQFF. CDR3 sequence (DNA): TGTGCCAGTAGTTCGGGACAGGCCACCCCGCGTGAGCAGTTCTTC.